This TCR beta chain was sequenced during a study of T-cell reconstitution after alpha-beta-depleted transplantation in children. Study-wide findings and caveats: It was reported that alpha-beta T cells came from several hundred expanded graft clones (about two months after transplant).

Preparing the TCRbeta library involved the use of unique molecular identifiers. TCRdb independently ran MiXCR on the PCR reads; one entry per CDR3 protein. The data contain over 450,000 distinct CDR3 sequences, over 9.5% of them singletons. This clonotype was counted many times. The antigen remains undetermined. The sample was PBMCs, taken before TCRalphabeta/CD19-depleted stem cell transplant. The sequence was obtained from a child aged 2 to 10 with inherited bone marrow failure, due to receive a stem cell transplant.

The CDR3 nucleotides are TGTGCCAGCAGCATATCGGGGTTCGGTACGCAGTATTTT. As protein: CASSISGFGTQYF. The chain employs TRBV6-2 or TRBV6-3 and TRBJ2-3, with D tentatively TRBD2 (5 bases). V was pared by 6 bases and J by 8 bases, with 15 bases between. Germline CDR1 MNHEY, CDR2 SVGEGT. CDR3 length: 13 amino acids.